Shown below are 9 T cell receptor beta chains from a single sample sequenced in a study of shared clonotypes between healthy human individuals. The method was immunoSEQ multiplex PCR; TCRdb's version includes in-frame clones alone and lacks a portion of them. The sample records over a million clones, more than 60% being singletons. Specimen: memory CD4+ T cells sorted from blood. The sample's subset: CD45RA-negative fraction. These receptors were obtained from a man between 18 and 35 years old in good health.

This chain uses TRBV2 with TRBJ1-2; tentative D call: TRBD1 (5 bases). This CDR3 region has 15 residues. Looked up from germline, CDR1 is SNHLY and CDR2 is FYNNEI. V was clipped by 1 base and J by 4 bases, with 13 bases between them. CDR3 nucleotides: TGTGCCAGCAGTGAAGAGAGGGGACGGAGCTATGGCTACACCTTC. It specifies CASSEERGRSYGYTF.

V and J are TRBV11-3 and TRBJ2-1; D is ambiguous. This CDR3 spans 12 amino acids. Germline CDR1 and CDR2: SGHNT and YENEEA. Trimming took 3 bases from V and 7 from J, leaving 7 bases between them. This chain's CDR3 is CASSLAENEQFF. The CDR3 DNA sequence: TGTGCCAGCAGCTTGGCGGAGAATGAGCAGTTCTTC.

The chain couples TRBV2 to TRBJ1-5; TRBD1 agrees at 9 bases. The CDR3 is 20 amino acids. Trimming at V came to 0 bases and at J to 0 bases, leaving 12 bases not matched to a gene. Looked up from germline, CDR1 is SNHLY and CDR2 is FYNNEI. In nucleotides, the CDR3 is TGTGCCAGCAGTGAAGCACTGGGGACAGGGAGTTCCTATAGCAATCAGCCCCAGCATTTT. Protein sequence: CASSEALGTGSSYSNQPQHF. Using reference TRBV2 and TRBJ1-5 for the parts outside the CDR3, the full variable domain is EPEVTQTPSHQVTQMGQEVILRCVPISNHLYFYWYRQILGQKVEFLVSFYNNEISEKSEIFDDQFSVERPDGSNFTLKIRSTKLEDSAMYFCASSEALGTGSSYSNQPQHFGDGTRLSIL.

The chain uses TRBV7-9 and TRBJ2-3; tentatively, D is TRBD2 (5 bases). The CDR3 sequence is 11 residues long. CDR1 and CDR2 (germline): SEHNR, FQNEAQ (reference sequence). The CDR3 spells CVPETGDTQYF. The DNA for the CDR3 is TGTGTGCCGGAAACGGGGGATACGCAGTATTTT. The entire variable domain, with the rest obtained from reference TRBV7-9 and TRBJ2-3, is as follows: DTGVSQNPRHKITKRGQNVTFRCDPISEHNRLYWYRQTLGQGPEFLTYFQNEAQLEKSRLLSDRFSAERPKGSFSTLEIQRTEQGDSAMYLCVPETGDTQYFGPGTRLTVL.

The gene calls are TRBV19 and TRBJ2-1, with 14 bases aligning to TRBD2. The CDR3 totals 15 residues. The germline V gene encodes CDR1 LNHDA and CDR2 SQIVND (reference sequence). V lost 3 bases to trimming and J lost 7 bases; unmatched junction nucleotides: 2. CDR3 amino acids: CASSIRLAGGNEQFF. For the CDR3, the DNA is TGTGCCAGTAGTATCCGACTAGCGGGAGGGAATGAGCAGTTCTTC.

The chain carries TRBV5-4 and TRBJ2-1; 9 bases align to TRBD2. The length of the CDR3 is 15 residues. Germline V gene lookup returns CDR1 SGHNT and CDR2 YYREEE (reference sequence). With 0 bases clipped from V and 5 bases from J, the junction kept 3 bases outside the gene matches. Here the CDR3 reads CASSLGLAVNNEQFF. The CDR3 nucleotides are TGTGCCAGCAGCTTGGGACTAGCGGTCAACAATGAGCAGTTCTTC. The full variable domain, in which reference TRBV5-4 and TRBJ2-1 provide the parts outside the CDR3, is ETGVTQSPTHLIKTRGQQVTLRCSSQSGHNTVSWYQQALGQGPQFIFQYYREEENGRGNFPPRFSGLQFPNYSSELNVNALELDDSALYLCASSLGLAVNNEQFFGPGTRLTVL.

Here the CDR3 DNA reads TGTGCCAGCAGCGCGGGGACTAGCGATTACAATGAGCAGTTCTTC. Amino acids: CASSAGTSDYNEQFF. This chain uses TRBV11-2 with TRBJ2-1, with 10 positions matching TRBD2. V lost 5 bases and J lost 4; bases outside the gene matches: 5. Germline-derived CDR1 and CDR2 are SGHAT and FQNNGV. The CDR3 contains 15 residues.

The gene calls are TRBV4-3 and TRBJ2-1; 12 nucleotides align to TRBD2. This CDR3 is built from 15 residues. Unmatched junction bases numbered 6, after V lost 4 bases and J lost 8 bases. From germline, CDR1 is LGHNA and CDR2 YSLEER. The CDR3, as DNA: TGCGCCAGCAGCCGACTAGCGGGAGATGGTTATGAGCAGTTCTTC. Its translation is CASSRLAGDGYEQFF.

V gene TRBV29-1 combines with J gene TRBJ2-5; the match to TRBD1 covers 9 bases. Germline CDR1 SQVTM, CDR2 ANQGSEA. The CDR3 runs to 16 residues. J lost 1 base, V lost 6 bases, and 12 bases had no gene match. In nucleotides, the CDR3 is TGCAGCGTCCGGGACAGGGAGGGTGGAGGCCAAGAGACCCAGTACTTC. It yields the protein CSVRDREGGGQETQYF.